This TCR beta chain came from a study of shared clonotypes between healthy human individuals. General study points: Clonotypes shared by all four sorted-subset donors had higher generation probabilities than non-shared clonotypes.

TCRdb's copy holds only in-frame clones and misses some; the assay was immunoSEQ multiplex PCR. The repertoire holds around 2.5 million clones, with 80% to 95% as singletons. On this clone itself: Its target is not known.

CDR1 and CDR2 (germline): LNHDA, SQIVND (reference sequence). The CDR3 covers 15 residues. Trimming shortened V by 1 base and J by 0 bases, and 7 bases separated the two germline ends. Sequencing input: naive CD4+ T cells from PBMCs. Subset specified: CD45RA+ positively selected. The chain joins TRBV19 to TRBJ1-3; D is ambiguous. This clonotype was obtained from a man between 18 and 29 years old in good health. Some clones in this sample may be carry-over from other donors' samples. The CDR3 DNA reads as TGTGCCAGTAGTATAGGGCACTTCTCTGGAAACACCATATATTTT. It translates to CASSIGHFSGNTIYF.